This TCR beta chain was retrieved from a study of identical twins. The CDR3 sequence is 14 residues long. V shed 3 bases and J shed 6 bases, with 11 bases lying between them. The germline CDR1 and CDR2 sequences are KGHDR and SFDVKD. TCRdb re-derived calls from the 5' RACE reads in MiXCR, one entry per CDR3 protein. The data contain about 810,000 distinct CDR3 sequences, 9% to 15% of them singletons. This clonotype was detected only a few times. Separately, the same data were catalogued under a study of yellow fever vaccine responses in identical twins.

This chain uses TRBV24-1 with TRBJ2-1; tentative D call: TRBD1 (6 bases). Source material: PBMCs. The sequence was obtained from a woman aged 18 to 35 in good health. Here the CDR3 reads CATSDPGQTNEQFF. The CDR3 DNA is TGTGCCACCAGTGATCCCGGACAGACCAATGAGCAGTTCTTC.